These T cell receptor beta chains were read from a single sample in a study of tumor-infiltrating lymphocytes in primary liver carcinoma. TCRdb reprocessed the multiplex PCR reads via MiXCR and lists one record per CDR3 protein. The repertoire includes 95,000 to 100,000 distinct CDR3 sequences, under 70% of them detected once, and roughly an eighth sits in the top ten. The sample consisted of liver tumor tissue from sampling region 2. All receptors derive from an older woman with primary liver carcinoma and hepatitis B virus infection. The CDR3 runs from the conserved cysteine through the conserved F or W. Each record gives: V gene, clone size, CDR3 length, J gene, D gene, CDR3 DNA, CDR3 protein. A D gene is named only where the DNA matches it firmly. Size values are once, few and many counts, or a class for expanded clones, and some rows have none.

V gene: TRBV7-3
clone size: NA
CDR3 length: 14
J gene: TRBJ2-3
D gene: NA
CDR3 DNA: TGTGCCAGCAAGATGGGGTCCAGCACAGATACGCAGTATTTT
CDR3 protein: CASKMGSSTDTQYF

V gene: TRBV11-2
clone size: medium-sized
CDR3 length: 16
J gene: TRBJ2-1
D gene: NA
CDR3 DNA: TGTGCCAGCAGCCCCATTAGGGGGGACCGGGGGAATGAGCAGTTCTTC
CDR3 protein: CASSPIRGDRGNEQFF

V gene: TRBV29-1
clone size: NA
CDR3 length: 12
J gene: TRBJ2-3
D gene: TRBD2
CDR3 DNA: TGCAGCTCTAGCGGCCTGGGAGATATGCAGTATTTT
CDR3 protein: CSSSGLGDMQYF

V gene: TRBV28
clone size: NA
CDR3 length: 20
J gene: TRBJ2-2
D gene: TRBD1
CDR3 DNA: TGTGCCAGCAGTTTAAGAAGGGGGCGGCGGACGGACATGAAGATCGGGGAGCTGTTTTTT
CDR3 protein: CASSLRRGRRTDMKIGELFF

V gene: TRBV29-1
clone size: once
CDR3 length: 15
J gene: TRBJ2-1
D gene: NA
CDR3 DNA: TGCAGCGTTGGAGATGGGATTGTCATAGGGAATGAGCAGTTCTTC
CDR3 protein: CSVGDGIVIGNEQFF

V gene: TRBV6-1
clone size: NA
CDR3 length: 19
J gene: TRBJ1-5
D gene: TRBD1
CDR3 DNA: TGTGCCAGCATCCCCAAGAGGGGCCAGGGGGCCGTTAGCAATCAGCCCCAGCATTTT
CDR3 protein: CASIPKRGQGAVSNQPQHF

V gene: TRBV19
clone size: NA
CDR3 length: 15
J gene: TRBJ2-1
D gene: NA
CDR3 DNA: TGTGCCAGTAGTATAGATTTACTAGTGGGTAATGAGCAGTTCTTC
CDR3 protein: CASSIDLLVGNEQFF

V gene: TRBV6-6
clone size: NA
CDR3 length: 15
J gene: TRBJ2-7
D gene: NA
CDR3 DNA: TGTGCCAGCAGTTACAGGACATGGTTAGGATACGAGCAGTACTTC
CDR3 protein: CASSYRTWLGYEQYF

V gene: TRBV11-2
clone size: NA
CDR3 length: 17
J gene: TRBJ2-1
D gene: TRBD2
CDR3 DNA: TGTGCCAACAGCAGGAGACTAGCGGGAGGGCCGGAGGATGAGCAGTCCTTC
CDR3 protein: CANSRRLAGGPEDEQSF

V gene: TRBV11-2
clone size: medium-sized
CDR3 length: 17
J gene: TRBJ2-5
D gene: TRBD2
CDR3 DNA: TGTGCCAGCAGCCCTAGGGGACAACTAGCGGGCCTAGAGACCCAGTACTTC
CDR3 protein: CASSPRGQLAGLETQYF

V gene: TRBV11-2
clone size: NA
CDR3 length: 14
J gene: TRBJ2-1
D gene: NA
CDR3 DNA: TGTACCAGCAGTCCGGACTCGAGGTATAGGGAGCCCTTCTTC
CDR3 protein: CTSSPDSRYREPFF

V gene: TRBV11-3
clone size: NA
CDR3 length: 15
J gene: TRBJ1-6
D gene: NA
CDR3 DNA: TGTGTCAGCAGCCCTCGCGAGGCGGGAGATTCACCCCTCCACTTT
CDR3 protein: CVSSPREAGDSPLHF

V gene: TRBV11-2
clone size: NA
CDR3 length: 15
J gene: TRBJ2-2
D gene: NA
CDR3 DNA: TGTGCCAGCAGCTTATGGTCTAGCGTAGTCGGGGAGCTGTTTTTT
CDR3 protein: CASSLWSSVVGELFF